A single sample is the source of the 32 T cell receptor beta chains below, sequenced in a study of regulatory T cells in long-lasting Graves disease. Arm-PCR with iRepertoire HTBI primers amplified the CDR3 regions for these TCR beta libraries. From the multiplex PCR reads, TCRdb called clonotypes with MiXCR, one entry per CDR3 protein. Here the sample spans 250,000 to 400,000 distinct CDR3 sequences, 18% being singletons. Time point specified: newly diagnosed GD, antithyroid drugs for less than 3 months. The TCR library was made from RNA that had been extracted from PBMCs in TRIzol. The sample consisted of peripheral blood mononuclear cells (PBMCs), taken at new diagnosis, from a patient treated with antithyroid drugs. The source is a female donor with Graves disease.

This clonotype has a count of ten or more. The J gene is TRBJ2-3, the V gene TRBV7-2; D ambiguous. The length of the CDR3 is 13 residues. Germline assignment: CDR1 SGHTA and CDR2 FQGNSA. V dropped 5 bases and J dropped 2 bases, with 8 bases sitting between them. The CDR3: CASSQRITDTQYF. The CDR3 nucleotides are TGTGCCAGCAGCCAACGTATCACAGATACGCAGTATTTT.

This clonotype was seen many times. The chain has TRBV13 and TRBJ2-1; perhaps TRBD1 as D (6 bases). There are 15 residues in the CDR3. Germline CDR1 and CDR2: PRHDT and FYEKMQ (reference sequence). V dropped 1 base and J dropped 5 bases, with 12 bases sitting between them. The CDR3 DNA sequence: TGTGCCAGCAGCTTAGTTCTGACAGGAAACAATGAGCAGTTCTTC. Its protein product is CASSLVLTGNNEQFF. The full variable domain, with the rest looked up from reference TRBV13 and TRBJ2-1, is AAGVIQSPRHLIKEKRETATLKCYPIPRHDTVYWYQQGPGQDPQFLISFYEKMQSDKGSIPDRFSAQQFSDYHSELNMSSLELGDSALYFCASSLVLTGNNEQFFGPGTRLTVL.

This clonotype was recorded many times. The genes are TRBV7-2 and TRBJ2-7; no definite D call. Trimming removed 3 bases from V and 7 bases from J, with 13 bases in between. CDR3 length: 13 amino acids. Germline values: CDR1 SGHTA, CDR2 FQGNSA. DNA for the CDR3: TGTGCCAGCAGCTTTGCATATAATGAGGAGCAGTACTTC. It translates to CASSFAYNEEQYF.

This rearrangement joins TRBV15 to TRBJ2-7, with TRBD2 identical over 7 bases. The CDR3 totals 15 residues. V lost 0 bases, J lost 2 bases, and 4 bases stayed unmatched. CDR1 and CDR2 (germline): LNHNV, YYDKDF (reference sequence). In DNA form, the CDR3 reads TGTGCCACCAGCAGAGAGTCTAGCGGCCCCTACGAGCAGTACTTC. Protein product: CATSRESSGPYEQYF.

The V gene is TRBV2, the J gene TRBJ1-3; D call uncertain. The V and J ends lost 4 bases and 2 bases respectively, with 9 bases between them. Germline V lookup: CDR1 SNHLY, CDR2 FYNNEI. There are 14 residues in the CDR3. Here the CDR3 reads CASSGGITGNTIYF. CDR3 nucleotide sequence: TGTGCCAGCAGTGGGGGAATTACTGGAAACACCATATATTTT.

This clonotype was counted many times. The chain couples TRBV20-1 to TRBJ1-1, with D unclear. In germline, CDR1 is DFQATT, CDR2 SNEGSKA (reference sequence). The CDR3 is 17 residues long. Trimming took off 0 bases at V and 1 base at J, with 18 bases between the two ends. The CDR3 nucleotides are TGCAGTGCTAGAGATTGGAGGACCGGAGAAAAGAACACTGAAGCTTTCTTT. It specifies CSARDWRTGEKNTEAFF.

Many counts were recorded for this clonotype. The chain uses TRBV2 and TRBJ1-2; unclear D gene. This CDR3 has 13 amino acids. V lost 6 bases and J lost 2, with 10 bases in between. Germline values: CDR1 SNHLY, CDR2 FYNNEI. Here the CDR3 DNA reads TGTGCCAGCAGCTTAGTCCCGAACTATGGCTACACCTTC. Its protein is CASSLVPNYGYTF.

This clonotype was seen many times. V and J are TRBV20-1 and TRBJ2-3; weak D call: TRBD2 (6 bases). The V gene lost 0 bases and the J gene lost 0 bases, with 13 bases spanning the gap. The length of the CDR3 is 16 residues. CDR1 is DFQATT, CDR2 SNEGSKA, per germline (reference sequence). In nucleotides, the CDR3 is TGCAGTGCTAGAGACTATAGCGGATCTAGCACAGATACGCAGTATTTT. Translation: CSARDYSGSSTDTQYF.

In this sample, this clonotype turned up a few times. The J gene is TRBJ2-5, the V gene TRBV6-1, with 11 nucleotides matching TRBD2. Germline V gene lookup returns CDR1 MNHNS and CDR2 SASEGT. After removal of 5 bases from V and 6 bases from J, the junction contained 14 bases not matched to a gene. The CDR3 has 17 amino acids. In DNA, the CDR3 is TGTGCCAGCAGTCCACTGGGACTAGCGGATAGTAGGAAGACCCAGTACTTC. As protein: CASSPLGLADSRKTQYF.

This clonotype was observed a few times. The junction differs from germline at one of its ends, possibly a read error. This chain links TRBV20-1 with TRBJ2-3; 12 bases are shared with TRBD2. Germline assignment: CDR1 DFQATT and CDR2 SNEGSKA (reference sequence). This CDR3 has 17 amino acids. This CDR3 is CSALGLAGGPVTDAQYF. The CDR3 DNA reads TGCAGTGCCCTGGGGCTAGCGGGAGGGCCCGTCACAGATGCGCAGTATTTT.

In this sample, this clonotype turned up many times. The DNA of the CDR3 is TGTGCCTGGAGTGTACCGGCTAGCGGGAGAGGAGAGACCCAGTACTTC. Protein: CAWSVPASGRGETQYF. This chain joins TRBV30 and TRBJ2-5; the match to TRBD2 covers 10 bases. With V trimmed by 0 bases and J by 4 bases, 8 bases remained unmatched. Germline V CDR1 and CDR2: GTSNPN, SVGIG (reference sequence). The CDR3 sequence is 16 residues long.

In its sample, this clonotype was seen many times. The chain carries TRBV9 and TRBJ2-1, with D possibly TRBD1 on 6 matching bases. The CDR3 consists of 16 residues. CDR1 and CDR2 (germline): SGDLS, YYNGEE. The germline V and J ends were trimmed by 0 bases and 3 bases, with 13 bases remaining between them. CDR3 DNA: TGTGCCAGCAGCGTAGAGGGCAGGGGTGACTACAATGAGCAGTTCTTC. It encodes CASSVEGRGDYNEQFF.

This clonotype was detected ten times or more. V and J are TRBV12-5 and TRBJ2-3; D may correspond to TRBD1 or TRBD2 (5 bases each). The V end lost 6 bases, the J end lost 3 bases, and 16 bases lay between the germline ends. CDR3 size: 15 residues. Germline V CDR1 and CDR2: LGHNT, FRNRAP. CDR3 protein: CASGDSSEGTDTQYF. The CDR3 coding sequence is TGTGCTAGTGGGGATTCCTCCGAGGGGACAGATACGCAGTATTTT. Drawing the rest from reference TRBV12-5 and TRBJ2-3, the complete variable domain is DARVTQTPRHKVTEMGQEVTMRCQPILGHNTVFWYRQTMMQGLELLAYFRNRAPLDDSGMPKDRFSAEMPDATLATLKIQPSEPRDSAVYFCASGDSSEGTDTQYFGPGTRLTVL.

This clonotype appeared many times. This rearrangement joins TRBV2 to TRBJ2-1; D unclear. CDR3 length: 13 amino acids. Trimming cost V 8 bases and J 0 bases, with 8 bases left between them. CDR1 and CDR2 (germline): SNHLY, FYNNEI. CDR3 DNA: TGTGCCAGCGTGGGGTACTCCTACAATGAGCAGTTCTTC. As protein: CASVGYSYNEQFF. The full variable domain, rest sourced from reference TRBV2 and TRBJ2-1, is EPEVTQTPSHQVTQMGQEVILRCVPISNHLYFYWYRQILGQKVEFLVSFYNNEISEKSEIFDDQFSVERPDGSNFTLKIRSTKLEDSAMYFCASVGYSYNEQFFGPGTRLTVL.

The V gene is TRBV12-5, the J gene TRBJ1-1; D might be TRBD1 (6 bases). Trimming removed 2 bases from V and 3 bases from J, with 16 bases in between. CDR1 is LGHNT, CDR2 FRNRAP, per germline. CDR3 length: 16 amino acids. The CDR3 sequence: CASGLLRGGYDTEAFF. CDR3 coding DNA: TGTGCTAGTGGTTTGTTAAGAGGGGGTTATGACACTGAAGCTTTCTTT.

This clonotype was picked up many times. This chain connects TRBV15 to TRBJ2-2, with 14 nucleotides matching TRBD2. In germline, CDR1 is LNHNV, CDR2 YYDKDF (reference sequence). This CDR3 is built from 19 residues. V dropped 2 bases and J dropped 7; count of bases not matched to a gene: 12. DNA of the CDR3: TGTGCCACCAGCAGACTCATTGGGACTAGCGGGAGAAGTAGCGGGGAGCTGTTTTTT. Amino acid sequence: CATSRLIGTSGRSSGELFF.

This clonotype was observed many times. V gene TRBV27 combines with J gene TRBJ1-1; the match to TRBD1 covers 8 bases. The V and J ends lost 4 bases and 5 bases, in that order; junction bases with no gene match: 12. The CDR3 spans 16 residues. Germline V gene data show CDR1 as MNHEY and CDR2 as SMNVEV (reference sequence). The CDR3 here is CASSWGRGQLRTEAFF. The CDR3 nucleotides are TGTGCCAGCAGTTGGGGCAGGGGGCAACTAAGGACTGAAGCTTTCTTT.

Notes on this clonotype: A read error may be the cause here, since a much bigger clone is one base away. The chain recombines TRBV5-1 with TRBJ2-1, with D maybe TRBD1 (6 bases). Trimming took 0 bases from V and 10 from J, leaving 17 bases between them. CDR1 SGHRS and CDR2 YFSETQ come from the germline V gene. The CDR3 runs to 15 residues. CDR3 residues: CASSLERGFTYEQFF. For the CDR3, the DNA is TGCGCCAGCAGCTTGGAGAGGGGGTTCACCTACGAGCAGTTCTTC.

This clonotype was found a few times. The genes are TRBV5-6 and TRBJ1-4; D is possibly TRBD1 (5 bases). The CDR3 contains 11 residues. From germline, CDR1 is SGHDT and CDR2 YYEEEE. V gave up 2 bases and J gave up 10 bases, with 6 bases separating them. The CDR3 sequence: CASSFRGKLFF. The CDR3 nucleotides are TGTGCCAGCAGCTTTAGGGGAAAACTGTTTTTT.

This clonotype was seen ten or more times. The chain carries TRBV6-2 or TRBV6-3 and TRBJ2-7; D possibly corresponds to TRBD1 (6 bases). The length of the CDR3 is 16 residues. Trimming stripped 6 bases from V and 0 bases from J, with 18 bases between. CDR1 is MNHEY, CDR2 SVGEGT, per germline. The CDR3 region is CASSPTSSGASYEQYF. CDR3 DNA sequence: TGTGCCAGCAGCCCCACGTCGTCAGGGGCCTCCTACGAGCAGTACTTC.

V gene TRBV7-9 combines with J gene TRBJ2-2, with D uncertain. The germline V gene has CDR1 SEHNR and CDR2 FQNEAQ (reference sequence). The CDR3 has 14 amino acids. V was trimmed by 1 base and J by 4 bases, leaving 7 bases between them. The CDR3 DNA sequence: TGTGCCAGCAGCTTAGGACTCACCACCGGGGAGCTGTTTTTT. This translates into CASSLGLTTGELFF.

The rearrangement uses TRBV20-1 and TRBJ1-5; a possible D gene is TRBD1 (5 bases). Trimming shortened V by 7 bases and J by 13 bases, and 23 bases separated the two germline ends. CDR1 and CDR2 (germline): DFQATT, SNEGSKA (reference sequence). CDR3 length: 13 residues. This chain's CDR3 is CSVSSGVNQAQHF. The CDR3, as DNA: TGCAGTGTCAGTTCGGGGGTTAATCAGGCGCAGCATTTT.

The sample holds a few counts of this clonotype. In DNA, the CDR3 is TGTGCCAGCAGCTCGGCTATTGTGGATGGCTACACCTTC. This translates into CASSSAIVDGYTF. This chain connects TRBV5-6 to TRBJ1-2; no clear D gene. V was clipped by 3 bases and J by 6 bases, with 12 bases between them. The CDR3 runs to 13 residues. Germline V lookup: CDR1 SGHDT, CDR2 YYEEEE.

This clonotype occurred a few times. The chain recombines TRBV6-2 or TRBV6-3 with TRBJ1-2, with D maybe TRBD1 (6 bases). Trimming left V 0 bases short and J 6 bases short, with 23 bases between. The CDR3 is made up of 18 amino acids. Germline CDR1 MNHEY, CDR2 SVGEGT. The CDR3 protein is CASSYSGRGTGALNGYTF. The CDR3 DNA reads TGTGCCAGCAGTTACTCGGGGAGGGGTACGGGGGCTTTGAATGGCTACACCTTC.

Many counts were recorded for this clonotype. This chain uses TRBV12-3 or TRBV12-4 with TRBJ2-2, with 9 bases fitting TRBD2. Trimming at V came to 8 bases and at J to 3 bases, leaving 7 bases not matched to a gene. The CDR3 contains 15 residues. The CDR3 sequence: CASRREGGYTGELFF. The CDR3 DNA is TGTGCCAGCCGGCGGGAGGGAGGATACACCGGGGAGCTGTTTTTT.

The chain uses TRBV5-1 and TRBJ2-2; 9 bases match TRBD1. Trimming removed 4 bases from V and 4 bases from J; junction bases left unmatched: 8. The CDR3 totals 16 residues. Germline V gives CDR1 SGHRS, CDR2 YFSETQ. This chain's CDR3 is CASSGGTGTGTGELFF. The CDR3, as DNA: TGCGCCAGCAGCGGCGGGACAGGGACGGGCACCGGGGAGCTGTTTTTT.

In its sample, this clonotype was seen many times. The chain has TRBV2 and TRBJ2-1; D is uncertain. The germline V gene encodes CDR1 SNHLY and CDR2 FYNNEI. The CDR3 loop spans 12 amino acids. V gave up 1 base and J gave up 9 bases, with 7 bases separating them. CDR3 in DNA: TGTGCCAGCAGTGAAGACAGCGTTGAGCAGTTCTTC. The encoded protein is CASSEDSVEQFF.

There are many counts of this clonotype. J is TRBJ1-5 and V is TRBV2, with D hard to call. V lost 5 bases, J lost 0 bases, and 8 bases lay in between. Germline CDR1 is SNHLY and CDR2 is FYNNEI. The CDR3 is made up of 14 amino acids. This CDR3 is CASSKDISNQPQHF. The CDR3 coding sequence is TGTGCCAGCAGTAAAGACATTAGCAATCAGCCCCAGCATTTT.

J is TRBJ2-5 and V is TRBV14; 7 bases fit TRBD2. CDR3 size: 14 residues. Germline V CDR1 and CDR2: SGHDN, FVKESK. The V and J ends lost 4 bases and 0 bases, in that order; junction bases with no gene match: 2. CDR3 loop: CASSLGLNQETQYF. The CDR3 DNA sequence: TGTGCCAGCAGCCTGGGACTAAACCAAGAGACCCAGTACTTC. The whole variable domain, filled in from reference TRBV14 and TRBJ2-5, reads EAGVTQFPSHSVIEKGQTVTLRCDPISGHDNLYWYRRVMGKEIKFLLHFVKESKQDESGMPNNRFLAERTGGTYSTLKVQPAELEDSGVYFCASSLGLNQETQYFGPGTRLLVL.

In its sample, this clonotype was seen a few times. This rearrangement joins TRBV28 to TRBJ1-1; D gene ambiguous. The germline V and J ends were trimmed by 2 bases and 10 bases, with 14 bases remaining between them. Germline CDR1 is MDHEN and CDR2 is SYDVKM. The CDR3 sequence is 13 residues long. For the CDR3, the DNA is TGTGCCAGCAGTTTAGGATCTGGGGTCTCAGCTTTCTTT. Protein product: CASSLGSGVSAFF.

This clonotype came up a few times. The rearrangement joins TRBV11-1 to TRBJ2-7; D remains ambiguous. V shed 1 base and J shed 2 bases, with 9 bases lying between them. Germline loops: CDR1 SGHAT, CDR2 FQDESV (reference sequence). The CDR3 extends over 14 amino acids. Here the CDR3 reads CASSLVAGTYEQYF. The CDR3 coding sequence is TGTGCCAGCAGCTTAGTCGCAGGTACCTACGAGCAGTACTTC. Full variable domain (outside the CDR3, taken from reference TRBV11-1 and TRBJ2-7): EAEVAQSPRYKITEKSQAVAFWCDPISGHATLYWYRQILGQGPELLVQFQDESVVDDSQLPKDRFSAERLKGVDSTLKIQPAELGDSAMYLCASSLVAGTYEQYFGPGTRLTVT.

There are many counts of this clonotype. The J gene is TRBJ2-3, the V gene TRBV24-1; D is unresolved. The V gene lost 6 bases and the J gene lost 0 bases, with 18 bases spanning the gap. The CDR3 has 17 amino acids. Per the germline V gene, CDR1 is KGHDR and CDR2 is SFDVKD. The CDR3 region is CATSTRLGGSSTDTQYF. As DNA, the CDR3 is TGTGCCACCAGTACTCGGCTCGGCGGTTCTAGCACAGATACGCAGTATTTT.